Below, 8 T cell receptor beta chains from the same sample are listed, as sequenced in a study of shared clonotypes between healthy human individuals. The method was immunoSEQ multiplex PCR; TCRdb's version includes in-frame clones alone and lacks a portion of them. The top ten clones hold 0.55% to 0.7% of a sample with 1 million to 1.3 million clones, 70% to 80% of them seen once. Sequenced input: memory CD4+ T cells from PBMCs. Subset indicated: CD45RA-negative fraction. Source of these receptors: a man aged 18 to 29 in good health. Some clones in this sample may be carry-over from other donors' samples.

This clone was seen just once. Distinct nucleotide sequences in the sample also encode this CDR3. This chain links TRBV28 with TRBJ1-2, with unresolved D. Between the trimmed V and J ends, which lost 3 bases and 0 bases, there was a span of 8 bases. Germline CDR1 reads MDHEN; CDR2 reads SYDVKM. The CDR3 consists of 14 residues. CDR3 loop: CASSFGGSNYGYTF. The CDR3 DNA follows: TGTGCCAGCAGTTTTGGAGGTTCTAACTATGGCTACACCTTC.

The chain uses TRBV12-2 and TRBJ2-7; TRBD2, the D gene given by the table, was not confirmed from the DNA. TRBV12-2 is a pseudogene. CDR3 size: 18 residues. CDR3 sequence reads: CASRLGGEKSSGNYEQYF. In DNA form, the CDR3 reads TGTGCAAGTCGCTTAGGCGGGGAAAAAAGTAGCGGGAACTACGAGCAGTACTTC.

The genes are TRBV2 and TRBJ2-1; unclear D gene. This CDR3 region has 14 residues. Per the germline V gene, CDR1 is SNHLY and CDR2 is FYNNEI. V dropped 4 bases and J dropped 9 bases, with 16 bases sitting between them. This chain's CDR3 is CASSVLAGVSEQFF. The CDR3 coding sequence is TGTGCCAGCAGTGTATTGGCTGGGGTAAGTGAGCAGTTCTTC.

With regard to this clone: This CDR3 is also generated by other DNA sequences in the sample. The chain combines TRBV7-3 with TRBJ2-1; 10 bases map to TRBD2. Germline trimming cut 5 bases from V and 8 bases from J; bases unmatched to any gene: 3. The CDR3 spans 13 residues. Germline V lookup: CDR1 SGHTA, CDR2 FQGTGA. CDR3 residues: CASSASGSDEQFF. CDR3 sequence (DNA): TGTGCCAGCAGCGCTAGCGGGAGCGATGAGCAGTTCTTC.

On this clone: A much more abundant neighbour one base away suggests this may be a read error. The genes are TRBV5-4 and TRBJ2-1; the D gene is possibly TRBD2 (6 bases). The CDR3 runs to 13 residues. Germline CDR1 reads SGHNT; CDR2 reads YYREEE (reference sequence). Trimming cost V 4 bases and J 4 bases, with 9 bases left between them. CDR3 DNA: TGTGCCAGCAGCCCCCGGGGGTACAATGAGCAGTTCTTC. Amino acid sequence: CASSPRGYNEQFF.

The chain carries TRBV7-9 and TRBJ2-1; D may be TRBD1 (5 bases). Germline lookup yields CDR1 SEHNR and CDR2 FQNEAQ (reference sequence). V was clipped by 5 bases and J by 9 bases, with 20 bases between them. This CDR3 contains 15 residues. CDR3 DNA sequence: TGTGCCAGCAGCCCAGGCGCAGGGTACGGTGGTGAGCAGTTCTTC. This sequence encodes CASSPGAGYGGEQFF.

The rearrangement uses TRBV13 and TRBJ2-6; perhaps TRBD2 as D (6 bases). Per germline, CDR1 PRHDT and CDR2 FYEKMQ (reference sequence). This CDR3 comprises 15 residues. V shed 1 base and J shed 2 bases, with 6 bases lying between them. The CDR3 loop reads CASSLAGAGANVLTF. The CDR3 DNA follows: TGTGCCAGCAGCTTAGCGGGAGCTGGGGCCAACGTCCTGACTTTC.

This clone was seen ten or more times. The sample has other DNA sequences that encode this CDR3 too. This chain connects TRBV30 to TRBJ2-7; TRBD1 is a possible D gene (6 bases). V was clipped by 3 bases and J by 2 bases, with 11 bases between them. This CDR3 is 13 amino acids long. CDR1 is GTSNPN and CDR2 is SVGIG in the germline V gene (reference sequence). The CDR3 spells CAWRGDKTYEQYF. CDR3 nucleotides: TGTGCCTGGAGGGGGGACAAGACCTACGAGCAGTACTTC.